This T cell receptor (beta chain) emerged from a study of cytomegalovirus exposure and HLA in healthy donors (dated by TCRdb to about 2017). In the study overall: An earlier analysis of roughly 610 of the donors reported about 260 Gb of sequence data and around 100 million unique TCR beta sequences obtained from around 170 million T cells. Approximately 310 gigabases of sequencing data and around 88 million unique TCR sequences made up an early release that covered about 640 HLA-typed donors. The genetic ancestry cluster associated with self-reported Caucasian donors included around 76% of the 350 to 500 genotyped donors. The aim of the study was to test whether cataloging public T cell receptors could identify signatures of past pathogen exposure. The study used immunosequencing to profile the T cell repertoires of under 700 subjects and linked those repertoires to cytomegalovirus serostatus. Besides the first cohort of about 730 subjects, a separate validation cohort made up of about 120 different subjects was used. To predict cytomegalovirus infection status, the study combined high-throughput TCR immunosequencing, statistical association of individual TCRs with disease status, and machine learning. A later analysis re-examined previously published TCR beta repertoires from just over 650 donors and added high-resolution HLA genotyping to investigate patterns of TCR occurrence. Rather than drawing on any new phenotypic data, the later analysis identified candidate immune exposures from TCR beta sequences and the way those sequences occurred across donors. An earlier analysis of some 500 of the donors applied high-throughput TCR beta sequencing to assess whether each TCR beta V gene segment acted as functional or pseudogenic. Alongside the repertoire data, information on donor age, sex, ethnicity and CMV serostatus was compiled. A later genetic analysis used genome-wide SNP genotypes for about 65% of the 666 donors, treating that subset as a discovery cohort. All discovery cohort repertoires had been generated on a single sequencing platform. HLA typing covered class I and class II loci at four-digit resolution. The number of typed donors differed by locus: about 620-640 for A, B, C, DRB1 and DQB1; 522 for DQA1; some 610 for DPA1; and roughly 450 for DPB1. Several DR-DQ haplotypes were handled as single units for association and clustering because linkage in the cohort was strong. On average, about 240,000 unique TCR beta nucleotide sequences were sequenced per donor among fewer than 500 genotyped donors of the cohort, with about 17% of those sequences being non-productive. Study-wide conclusions, independent of this receptor: A further reported finding was that TCR beta sequences accurately predicted the HLA-A and HLA-B alleles for most subjects in the first cohort. In an earlier analysis of some 640 of the donors, most TCR beta V segments were observed in productive rearrangements about 87% or about 30% of the time, broadly matching IMGT annotations. The classifier was reported to diagnose cytomegalovirus status with high specificity and sensitivity in both the original and validation cohorts. Because the 87-base-pair reads could not distinguish some IMGT-functional V segments, including TRBV6-2 and TRBV6-3, those segments were excluded. Specific HLA alleles were associated with around 18,000 TCR beta sequences at a false discovery rate of 0.05 in a later analysis. According to a later analysis, TCR association rates differed among HLA loci, with DRB1 alleles showing the most associated TCRs and HLA-C alleles showing the fewest. Because counts were too low, seventeen rarely observed V segments, including chromosome 9 orphons, were left out of the earlier analysis of 587 of the donors. A total of fewer than 200 TCR beta chains were listed by the study as associated with cytomegalovirus. Correlated functional status among segregating V segments might reflect linkage disequilibrium, but an unknown experimental factor could not be ruled out. The authors suggested that the approach could potentially be generalized to other disease states and immunological phenotypes. According to a later genetic analysis, donors in an Asian-associated ancestry cluster had fewer N-insertions in productive TCRs than the roughly 700-donor mean. Only TCR beta chains were sequenced in this cohort, and the absence of alpha or paired-chain data limited detectable features. A later analysis found that most CMV-associated TCR beta chains appeared HLA-restricted, with HLA associations seemingly driven largely by CMV exposure. Strong co-occurrence of HLA alleles, especially DR and DQ, made assigning TCR associations to individual alleles difficult. A later analysis found that HLA-associated TCR beta chains were more clonally expanded and had lower generation probabilities than equally common non-associated chains. The only immune exposure information available for the cohort was CMV serostatus. A later analysis reported that several top co-occurrence clusters appeared linked to parvovirus B19, influenza, CMV and Epstein-Barr virus. The presence/absence analyses assumed that sequencing depth was roughly uniform across donors, and that assumption may not be true. Three of the identified cytomegalovirus-associated TCR beta chains were confirmed in vitro to be specific for cytomegalovirus antigens. V-gene and J-gene trimming of TCR beta chains was associated with a missense DCLRE1C variant in a later genetic analysis, and the association was replicated in an independent cohort. HLA typing was unavailable for some donors at each locus, so association tests used only the typed subset. A cluster of highly shared sequence variants was judged likely to represent a technical artifact of the sequencing pipeline. Most TCR sequences were seen in very few donors, while some public TCRs were found in many individuals.

Concerning this clone: No cognate antigen has been identified for it. The record has no base qualities; no much larger clone is one base away.

The germline V gene supplies CDR1 SGHTA and CDR2 FQGNSA. V gives up 3 bases and J gives up 0 bases, and the segment between their germline ends measures 12 bases. From the cysteine up to the phenylalanine, the CDR3 has a length of 17 residues. Only the CDR3 DNA stays, 51 bases, in frame from base 1. Library method: the immunoSEQ multiplex PCR assay. A mixture of 60 forward primers for TCR Vbeta segments and 13 reverse primers for TCR Jbeta segments was used in the multiplex PCR. The CDR3 region of rearranged TCR beta genes was amplified from genomic DNA with a multiplex PCR assay. The amplified TCR beta libraries were sequenced on the Illumina HiSeq System as 87-base-pair reads. As for the original processing: In a later analysis, tens of millions of unique TCR beta chains were counted across the 500 to 850 repertoires, and roughly 10 million of these chains were shared by at least two donors. A nearest-neighbor algorithm error-corrected the raw reads and collapsed the reads into unique sequences, merging closely related sequences to remove PCR and sequencing errors. CDR3 sequences were aligned to IMGT reference sequences to assign V, D and J gene segments. For a sequence to be retained, a match of at least six nucleotides to both a V gene segment and a J gene segment was required. A rearrangement counted as productive if the CDR3 had no stop codons and remained in frame with V and J, and every other rearrangement counted as non-productive. CDR3 was defined by IMGT convention, running from the second conserved V-encoded cysteine to the conserved J-encoded phenylalanine. Sequences without an unambiguous match to a single V gene segment were excluded from the earlier analysis of approximately 600 of the donors. An earlier analysis of around 600 of the donors classified V segments as functional when productive rearrangements were above 56.7% and as segregating when the standard deviation between donors was above 5%. A statistical classification framework was built for diagnosing cytomegalovirus status from the catalog of TCR beta chain sequences. In a later analysis, TCR nucleotide sequences were compared against IMGT/GENE-DB human TR gene sequences so that V and J genes could be assigned. A later analysis assigned CDR3 sequences and most-parsimonious VDJ recombination scenarios with the TCRdist pipeline. In a later analysis, every TCR beta chain was defined by the combination of its CDR3 amino acid sequence and its V-gene family, and reads without a unique V-gene family were dropped. A later analysis removed roughly 590 highly shared, low-generation-probability nucleotide sequences to deal with suspected cross-contamination and a sequencing artifact. A later analysis calculated a clonal expansion index for each public chain from normalized within-repertoire ranks of inferred template counts. A later analysis computed generation probabilities with a VDJ recombination model fitted to out-of-frame rearrangements, and checked the results against IGoR. In a later analysis, TCR-TCR, TCR-HLA and TCR-CMV co-occurrence was scored with hypergeometric tests, and a repertoire-size bias correction was applied to TCR pairs. To estimate false discovery rates, a later analysis permuted the HLA or CMV assignments 20 times. In a later analysis, co-occurring TCRs were grouped with DBSCAN, and TCRdist sequence similarity was added when clustering was performed within HLA-allele-positive subsets. Co-occurrence clustering excluded repertoires with fewer than 30,000 or more than 120,000 public chains, plus five with anomalous nucleotide sharing. The clones in this table, taken by TCRdb from immuneACCESS, are in-frame only. Not every clone is retained; where verified, under half of the shortfall comes from an unresolved V gene, and the cause of the rest is unknown. The V and J calls and clone size are taken from that table; D and trimming were inferred from the DNA. The sample table records roughly 190,000 clones; about nine tenths of these occur just once. The ten largest account for about 1% of the sample.

The cohort consisted of some 730 healthy bone marrow donors. At the time of sampling, all cohort members were nominally healthy, though unrecorded immune exposures were likely present. The donor was CMV seronegative and was included in the group of several hundred seronegative cohort members. Every donor gave a peripheral blood sample, and the peripheral blood mononuclear cells from that sample were used for TCR beta sequencing. Genomic DNA extraction from the blood cell samples was performed with the Qiagen DNeasy Blood Extraction Kit. Sequenced sample: PBMCs. Rearrangement joined TRBV7-2 to TRBJ2-6; the D segment could be TRBD1, given 5 matching bases. The TCR comes from a boy aged 2 to 10 in good health and CMV-seronegative. The CDR3 region reads CASSFVGLGSGANVLTF. The nucleotide sequence is TGTGCCAGCAGCTTTGTGGGGCTTGGCTCTGGGGCCAACGTCCTGACTTTC. The full variable domain, completed from the reference TRBV7-2 and TRBJ2-6 proteins outside the CDR3, reads GAGVSQSPSNKVTEKGKDVELRCDPISGHTALYWYRQSLGQGLEFLIYFQGNSAPDKSGLPSDRFSAERTGGSVSTLTIQRTQQEDSAVYLCASSFVGLGSGANVLTFGAGSRLTVL.